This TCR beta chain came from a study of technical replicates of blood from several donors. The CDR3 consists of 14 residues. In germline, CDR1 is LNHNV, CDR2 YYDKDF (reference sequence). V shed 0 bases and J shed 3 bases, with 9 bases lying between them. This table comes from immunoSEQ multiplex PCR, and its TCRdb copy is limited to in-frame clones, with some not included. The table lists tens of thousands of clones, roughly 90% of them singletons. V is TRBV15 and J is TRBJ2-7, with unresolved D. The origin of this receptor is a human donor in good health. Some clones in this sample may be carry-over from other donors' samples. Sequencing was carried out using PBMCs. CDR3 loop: CATSRDRAIYEQYF. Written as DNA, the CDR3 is TGTGCCACCAGCAGAGATCGAGCGATCTACGAGCAGTACTTC.